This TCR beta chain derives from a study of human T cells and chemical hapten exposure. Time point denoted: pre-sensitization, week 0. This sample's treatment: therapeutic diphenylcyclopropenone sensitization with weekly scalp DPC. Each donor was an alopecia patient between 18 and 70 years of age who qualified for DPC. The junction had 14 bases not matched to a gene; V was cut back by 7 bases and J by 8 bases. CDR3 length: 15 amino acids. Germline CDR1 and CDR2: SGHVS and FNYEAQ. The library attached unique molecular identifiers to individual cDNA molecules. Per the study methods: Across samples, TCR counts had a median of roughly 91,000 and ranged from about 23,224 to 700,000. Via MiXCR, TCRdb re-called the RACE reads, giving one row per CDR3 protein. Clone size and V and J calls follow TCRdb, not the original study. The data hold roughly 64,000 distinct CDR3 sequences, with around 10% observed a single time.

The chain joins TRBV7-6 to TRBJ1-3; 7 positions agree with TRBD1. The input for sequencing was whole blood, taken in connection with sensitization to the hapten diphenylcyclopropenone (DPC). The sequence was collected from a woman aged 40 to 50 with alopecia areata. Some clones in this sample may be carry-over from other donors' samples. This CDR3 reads CASIPRTGEGDTIYF. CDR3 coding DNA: TGTGCCAGCATTCCTAGGACAGGCGAAGGGGACACCATATATTTT. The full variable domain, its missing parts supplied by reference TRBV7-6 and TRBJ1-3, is GAGVSQSPRYKVTKRGQDVALRCDPISGHVSLYWYRQALGQGPEFLTYFNYEAQQDKSGLPNDRFSAERPEGSISTLTIQRTEQRDSAMYRCASIPRTGEGDTIYFGEGSWLTVV.